The T cell receptor beta chain under discussion was sequenced for a study of blood T cell repertoires in COVID-19. Original processing methods: Quantification of nucleated cells was approximated via reference gene primer amplification. Generated by immunoSEQ multiplex PCR, the TCRdb table keeps only in-frame clones and is missing some. The D gene and trimming were derived from the DNA, and the V and J assignments and clone size from that table. The data hold about 190,000 clones, with about 88% observed a single time. Specimen: peripheral blood. The TCR comes from a woman aged 40-49 years who had recovered from COVID-19.

This chain's CDR3 is CASSREFGTGGGNTIYF. DNA of the CDR3: TGTGCCAGCAGTCGGGAGTTCGGGACAGGTGGAGGAAACACCATATATTTT. V usage is TRBV27 and J usage is TRBJ1-3; 8 positions match TRBD1. Germline CDR1 reads MNHEY; CDR2 reads SMNVEV (reference sequence). The CDR3 runs 17 residues. The junction had 13 bases not matched to a gene; V was cut back by 5 bases and J by 4 bases.